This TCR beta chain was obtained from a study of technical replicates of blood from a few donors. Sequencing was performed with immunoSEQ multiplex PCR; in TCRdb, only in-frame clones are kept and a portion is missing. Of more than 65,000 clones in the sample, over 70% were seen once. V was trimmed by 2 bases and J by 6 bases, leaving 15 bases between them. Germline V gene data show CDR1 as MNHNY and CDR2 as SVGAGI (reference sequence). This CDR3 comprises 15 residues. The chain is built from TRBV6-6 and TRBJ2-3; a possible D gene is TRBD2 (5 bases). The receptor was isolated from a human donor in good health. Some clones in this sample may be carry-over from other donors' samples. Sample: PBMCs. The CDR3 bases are TGTGCCAGCAGTTACCCCGGACTGTATAAGGATACGCAGTATTTT. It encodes CASSYPGLYKDTQYF.